This T cell receptor (beta chain) was sequenced during a study of blood T cell repertoires in COVID-19. Study information: The cDNA or gDNA used as material had been derived from T cells, B-cell-depleted T cells, or PBMCs.

In the authors' workflow: Nucleated cell number was recorded as an estimate derived from reference gene primer amplification. The assay was immunoSEQ multiplex PCR, and TCRdb's table has in-frame clones only and misses some. V and J calls and clone size follow that table, whereas D and trimming were derived from the DNA. The sample has about 220,000 clones, approximately 85% seen once; the top ten hold 2.4%. The CDR3 is made up of 16 amino acids. The germline CDR1 and CDR2 sequences are MNHEY and SMNVEV (reference sequence). The J segment lost 0 bases and the V segment lost 8 bases, leaving 7 bases of the junction unmatched.

The TCR comes from a woman between 65 and 79 years old with COVID-19, enrolled during active disease. The chain links TRBV27 to TRBJ2-6; TRBD1 agrees at 7 bases. The source material was peripheral blood. CDR3 region: CASSWDSISGANVLTF. Written as DNA, the CDR3 is TGTGCCAGCTCCTGGGACAGCATCTCTGGGGCCAACGTCCTGACTTTC.